This T cell receptor (beta chain) is from a study of Tregs in tolerant kidney transplant recipients (dated by TCRdb to between 2017 and 2020). For the wider study: The study applied TCRbeta sequencing to find donor-specific regulatory T cells before combined kidney and bone marrow transplantation and then followed those same cells after transplant.

V is reduced by 7 bases and J by 6 bases, leaving a spacing of 13 bases between them. The germline V gene (reference sequence) supplies CDR1 LNHDA and CDR2 SQIVND. The cysteine opens and the phenylalanine closes a CDR3 of 14 amino acids. Just the 42-base CDR3 DNA is kept, in frame starting at base 1. What the work shows at the level of the full study, not this receptor alone: Expanding Tregs with activated donor B cells appeared to identify the most biologically relevant and donor-specific TCRbeta repertoire. The study was limited by small patient numbers, and the findings need validation in larger populations and under other immunosuppression protocols. Donor-specific Treg expansion was found to exceed global Treg expansion in tolerant patients, suggesting antigen-driven rather than nonspecific expansion. Biological reproducibility was not directly assessed, although technical replication error appeared to be minimal. For some patients the PCR primers changed over time, which made it impossible to compare the samples from those patients at the nucleotide level.

For TCRbeta CDR3 sequencing, genomic DNA from the sorted cells was extracted using the QIAGEN DNeasy Blood and Tissue Kit. High-throughput TCRbeta CDR3 sequencing was carried out commercially through immunoSEQ, with PCR amplification with bias correction and internal controls included. The authors' pipeline ran thus. A unique productive TCRbeta sequence was defined by the CDR3 nucleotide sequence when primers matched, and otherwise by the CDR3 amino acid sequence together with the Vbeta and Jbeta genes. As a correction for sorting error, sequences shared between sorted populations at a frequency ratio of 2:1 or less were discarded, and the remaining shared sequences were assigned to the higher population. Sequences were defined as donor-reactive when expanded at least 5-fold in CFSE-low cells versus unstimulated cells and present at a frequency of at least 0.01% in CFSE-low cells. Repertoire divergence was quantified by Jensen-Shannon divergence calculated from the top 100 TCRbeta sequences ranked by frequency. For samples with multiple sequencing runs, sorting error was corrected separately for each run before the runs were pooled. Not all clones reach the TCRdb copy of this immuneACCESS table, which keeps in-frame sequences only. Checked studies attribute under half of the gap to unresolved V genes and leave the rest unexplained. V and J calls and clone size are copied from that table; D and trimming were computed from the DNA. This sample lists approximately 90,000 clones; more than 85% were detected once. The ten largest account for around 1.6% of the sample.

The transplants used related donors with nonmyeloablative bone marrow transplantation, and mixed chimerism in the human trials was transient. Unstimulated Tregs (CD4+CD25+CD127-), CD4+ non-Tregs (CD4+CD25-), CD4 and CD8 cells were FACS-sorted from thawed PBMCs. The patients were a handful of recipients of combined kidney and bone marrow transplants from the ITN036ST trial, and samples were available only from these trial subjects. Healthy control blood was processed to PBMCs by Ficoll density gradient and cryopreserved, and patient PBMCs were collected before and after transplant. Turning to this clone: Its antigen target is currently unknown. It has no much larger one-base neighbor in the sample; base qualities were not kept. The sample contains more than one DNA sequence encoding this CDR3.

Sequenced here: CD4+ T cells from blood (PBMCs), sampled 12 months after the transplant. This TCR derives from a human patient who received a combined kidney and bone marrow transplant. After a transplant, the donor of the graft may account for some T cells. The chain was built from TRBV19 and TRBJ1-6; the D gene is possibly TRBD1, with 5 bases matching. The DNA reads TGTGCCAGTACCCTCCTGACAGTTAATTCACCCCTCCACTTT. The encoded protein is CASTLLTVNSPLHF.